The 21 T cell receptor beta chains presented below share a single source sample, sequenced in a study of blood T cell repertoires in COVID-19. TCRdb's table, derived via immunoSEQ multiplex PCR, lists solely in-frame clones and lacks some. The repertoire includes roughly 430,000 clones, more than 70% of them detected once, and approximately 1.5% sits in the top ten. Sequencing was done on a sample of PBMCs or T cells enriched from blood (not recorded which). The receptor set was obtained from a woman aged 18-35 years who had been exposed to COVID-19.

CDR3 amino acids: CASSPQGQNNEQFF. CDR3 DNA sequence: TGTGCCAGCTCACCCCAGGGACAGAACAATGAGCAGTTCTTC. The V and J genes are TRBV18 and TRBJ2-1, with 7 positions matching TRBD1. Germline CDR1 and CDR2: KGHSH and LQKENI. The CDR3 runs 14 residues. V shed 3 bases and J 5 bases; nucleotides not matched to a gene: 4.

The chain is built from TRBV25-1 and TRBJ1-6; D not resolved. The germline V and J ends were trimmed by 2 bases and 9 bases, with 11 bases remaining between them. Germline V lookup: CDR1 MGHDK, CDR2 SYGVNS. This CDR3 comprises 14 residues. The CDR3, as DNA: TGTGCCAGCAGTGAAGTGTTTTCAGGTTCACCCCTCCACTTT. It codes for CASSEVFSGSPLHF.

This clone turned up a few times. The V call is TRBV7-9, the J call TRBJ2-1; the match to TRBD1 covers 10 bases. The CDR3 has 15 residues. Germline V gene sequence: CDR1 SEHNR, CDR2 FQNEAQ (reference sequence). Trimming at V came to 8 bases and at J to 4 bases, leaving 8 bases not matched to a gene. The CDR3 DNA follows: TGTGCCAGCTTGCCCGGGACAGGGGTTTACAATGAGCAGTTCTTC. Encoded protein: CASLPGTGVYNEQFF.

This clone showed up just once. This chain connects TRBV6-5 to TRBJ2-5, with D possibly matching TRBD1 (5 bases). The CDR3 has 14 amino acids. Trimming took 6 bases from V and 5 from J, leaving 16 bases between them. Germline lookup yields CDR1 MNHEY and CDR2 SVGAGI. CDR3 in amino acids: CASRRLGAGETQYF. The CDR3 DNA sequence: TGTGCCAGCAGACGATTAGGGGCCGGGGAGACCCAGTACTTC.

The chain carries TRBV27 and TRBJ1-1, with 12 positions matching TRBD1. The CDR3 has 16 residues. CDR1 is MNHEY and CDR2 is SMNVEV in the germline V gene (reference sequence). V lost 0 bases and J lost 3; bases outside the gene matches: 2. The CDR3 sequence: CASSLSGTGGYTEAFF. The CDR3 DNA reads as TGTGCCAGCAGTTTATCGGGGACAGGGGGCTACACTGAAGCTTTCTTT.

The chain links TRBV28 to TRBJ2-2, with 15 bases fitting TRBD2. There are 18 residues in the CDR3. Germline values: CDR1 MDHEN, CDR2 SYDVKM. The ends lost 5 bases at V and 0 bases at J; junction bases unmatched: 4. The CDR3 DNA reads TGTGCCAGCAGTATTAGGACTAGCGGGAGGGCGAACACCGGGGAGCTGTTTTTT. It yields the protein CASSIRTSGRANTGELFF.

CDR3 region: CASTSSRNEKLFF. CDR3 DNA sequence: TGTGCCAGCACCAGTTCGCGGAATGAAAAACTGTTTTTT. This chain connects TRBV12-3 or TRBV12-4 to TRBJ1-4, with unresolved D. CDR3 size: 13 residues. The V end lost 7 bases, the J end lost 5 bases, and 11 bases lay between the germline ends.

The chain couples TRBV19 to TRBJ1-2; TRBD1 might be the D (6 bases). Germline CDR1 reads LNHDA; CDR2 reads SQIVND (reference sequence). The CDR3 sequence is 14 residues long. Trimming pared 4 bases from V and 3 bases from J, leaving 12 bases between. CDR3 nucleotide sequence: TGTGCCAGTAGTAGCTACAGGGCCGACTATGGCTACACCTTC. Amino acid sequence: CASSSYRADYGYTF.

The chain uses TRBV5-1 and TRBJ2-7; 8 nucleotides line up with TRBD1. V lost 0 bases, J lost 4 bases, and 6 bases stayed unmatched. Germline values: CDR1 SGHRS, CDR2 YFSETQ. CDR3 length: 15 amino acids. CDR3 in amino acids: CASSLEAGGYYEQYF. CDR3 nucleotides: TGCGCCAGCAGCTTGGAGGCAGGGGGCTATTACGAGCAGTACTTC.

The chain joins TRBV7-2 to TRBJ1-6; tentatively, D is TRBD1 (6 bases). Germline V CDR1 and CDR2: SGHTA, FQGNSA. This CDR3 contains 18 residues. V was trimmed by 1 base and J by 4 bases, leaving 17 bases between them. This CDR3 reads CASSLVRGVGAYNSPLHF. The CDR3 nucleotides read TGTGCCAGCAGCTTAGTGAGGGGAGTGGGGGCGTATAATTCACCCCTCCACTTT.

The rearrangement joins TRBV14 to TRBJ2-7; 7 bases align to TRBD1. This CDR3 contains 15 residues. After removal of 1 base from V and 5 bases from J, the junction contained 8 bases not matched to a gene. Germline CDR1 reads SGHDN; CDR2 reads FVKESK. The DNA of the CDR3 is TGTGCCAGCAGCCAAGTAGGGGGCGCATTCCACGAGCAGTACTTC. It codes for CASSQVGGAFHEQYF.

The chain employs TRBV5-8 and TRBJ2-1, with D perhaps matching TRBD1 (5 bases). CDR3 length equals 15 residues. Germline V gene lookup returns CDR1 SGHTS and CDR2 YDEGEE. Trimming left V 2 bases short and J 0 bases short, with 9 bases between. The CDR3 sequence is CASSFKGNSYNEQFF. The CDR3, as DNA: TGTGCCAGCAGCTTTAAGGGGAACTCCTACAATGAGCAGTTCTTC.

The DNA for the CDR3 is TGTGCCAGCACCAAAGACAGGGGAGGTTCACCCCTCCACTTT. Amino acids: CASTKDRGGSPLHF. This chain connects TRBV6-5 to TRBJ1-6, with TRBD1 matching 8 bases. The V segment lost 7 bases and the J segment 9 bases; nucleotides outside the gene matches: 8. Germline V lookup: CDR1 MNHEY, CDR2 SVGAGI. The CDR3 has 14 residues.

There are a few counts of this clone. CDR3 DNA sequence: TGTGCCAGCAGCACCGCCAGCTCCTACGAGCAGTACTTC. Its translation is CASSTASSYEQYF. The genes are TRBV3-1 (or the pseudogene TRBV3-2) and TRBJ2-7; D ambiguous. V lost 5 bases and J 0 bases, leaving 8 bases between the germline ends. The germline CDR1 and CDR2 sequences are LGHDT and YNNKEL (reference sequence). This CDR3 has 13 residues.

J is TRBJ2-1 and V is TRBV28; TRBD2 aligns across 13 bases. The CDR3 length is 16 residues. After removal of 8 bases from V and 9 bases from J, the junction contained 13 bases not matched to a gene. Looked up from germline, CDR1 is MDHEN and CDR2 is SYDVKM. CDR3 DNA: TGTGCCAGCCACGAACGGGGGACTAGCGGGATTGGTGAGCAGTTCTTC. Translating it yields CASHERGTSGIGEQFF.

This rearrangement joins TRBV11-2 to TRBJ2-7; D ambiguous. The V end lost 5 bases, the J end lost 0 bases, and 11 bases lay between the germline ends. The CDR3 is made up of 14 amino acids. Germline CDR1 SGHAT, CDR2 FQNNGV. DNA for the CDR3: TGTGCCAGCAGCCCCGAACGGGTCTCCTACGAGCAGTACTTC. It codes for CASSPERVSYEQYF.

The CDR3: CASSLSVFSGEQYF. The CDR3 DNA is TGCGCCAGCAGCTTATCCGTTTTTTCAGGCGAGCAGTACTTC. The rearrangement joins TRBV5-1 to TRBJ2-7; no definite D call. The CDR3 runs to 14 residues. V shed 2 bases and J shed 6 bases, with 15 bases lying between them. Germline assignment: CDR1 SGHRS and CDR2 YFSETQ.

As regards this clone: This sample includes further DNA sequences coding for the same CDR3. This chain's CDR3 is CASSLSGDTEAFF. CDR3 nucleotide sequence: TGTGCCAGCAGTTTATCGGGGGACACTGAAGCTTTCTTT. The chain employs TRBV12-3 or TRBV12-4 and TRBJ1-1, with TRBD1 as a possible D gene (5 bases). The CDR3 has 13 amino acids. V was clipped by 2 bases and J by 3 bases, with 7 bases between them.

The chain joins TRBV6-6 to TRBJ1-2; TRBD1 matches at 8 bases. Germline V CDR1 and CDR2: MNHNY, SVGAGI (reference sequence). V lost 7 bases to trimming and J lost 0 bases; unmatched junction nucleotides: 4. The CDR3 length is 14 residues. CDR3 amino acids: CASTAGGANYGYTF. In DNA, the CDR3 is TGTGCCAGCACCGCAGGGGGCGCTAACTATGGCTACACCTTC.

The chain employs TRBV11-3 and TRBJ1-6, with 7 bases lining up with TRBD1. The CDR3 spans 14 residues. Per germline, CDR1 SGHNT and CDR2 YENEEA. V was pared by 1 base and J by 9 bases, with 3 bases of the junction left unmatched. The CDR3 DNA reads TGTGCCAGCAGCTTAGGACAGGGAACTTCACCCCTCCACTTT. Translating gives CASSLGQGTSPLHF. Filled out from reference TRBV11-3 and TRBJ1-6, the complete variable domain reads EAGVVQSPRYKIIEKKQPVAFWCNPISGHNTLYWYLQNLGQGPELLIRYENEEAVDDSQLPKDRFSAERLKGVDSTLKIQPAELGDSAVYLCASSLGQGTSPLHFGNGTRLTVT.

This chain connects TRBV25-1 to TRBJ1-6; D may be TRBD1 (6 bases). V was clipped by 2 bases and J by 7 bases, with 6 bases between them. CDR1 and CDR2 (germline): MGHDK, SYGVNS. The CDR3 has 13 amino acids. CDR3 sequence: CASSEGGNSPLHF. The DNA of the CDR3 is TGTGCCAGCAGTGAAGGGGGCAATTCACCCCTCCACTTT.